Below are 16 T cell receptor beta chains sequenced from a single sample in a study of blood T cell repertoires in COVID-19. Assay used: immunoSEQ multiplex PCR; TCRdb lists only in-frame clones, some missing. The table lists 200,000 to 250,000 clones, over 75% of them singletons, with approximately 4.3% in the top ten. The sequenced sample consisted of PBMCs or T cells enriched from blood (not recorded which). Receptor source: a man aged 25-45 years with acute COVID-19.

This chain joins TRBV4-1 and TRBJ2-5; 10 nucleotides line up with TRBD1. The trim removed 3 bases at V and 4 bases at J, leaving 8 bases unmatched. Germline-derived CDR1 and CDR2 are MGHRA and YSYEKL. This CDR3 has 16 amino acids. The CDR3 DNA is TGCGCCAGCAGCCAGGGATCGGGACAGGGGTTAGAGACCCAGTACTTC. It specifies CASSQGSGQGLETQYF.

This clone turned up a few times. V and J are TRBV10-1 and TRBJ2-2; tentatively, D is TRBD1 (5 bases). The length of the CDR3 is 15 residues. CDR1 and CDR2 from the germline V gene are WNHNN and SYGVQD (reference sequence). The V end was cut by 1 base, the J end by 7 bases, with 13 bases between. The CDR3 reads CASSECRVVCGELFF. The CDR3 DNA is TGCGCCAGCAGTGAGTGCAGGGTAGTGTGCGGGGAGCTGTTTTTT.

This clone was counted only a few times. This sequence joins TRBV9 and TRBJ1-2; the D gene is possibly TRBD1 (6 bases). Trimming took off 2 bases at V and 2 bases at J, with 10 bases between the two ends. Germline values: CDR1 SGDLS, CDR2 YYNGEE. The CDR3 runs to 14 residues. CDR3 amino acids: CASSVSGENYGYTF. The CDR3, as DNA: TGTGCCAGCAGCGTTTCAGGGGAGAACTATGGCTACACCTTC.

This clone was detected many times. V usage is TRBV3-1 (or the pseudogene TRBV3-2) and J usage is TRBJ2-7; D is undetermined. This CDR3 region has 12 residues. Trimming removed 5 bases from V and 5 bases from J, with 10 bases in between. Germline CDR1 is LGHDT and CDR2 is YNNKEL (reference sequence). The CDR3 DNA is TGTGCCAGCAGCTTAAGACAAGACGAGCAGTACTTC. As protein: CASSLRQDEQYF.

The gene calls are TRBV7-3 and TRBJ1-2; a possible D gene is TRBD1 (5 bases). Germline V gene lookup returns CDR1 SGHTA and CDR2 FQGTGA. V lost 3 bases to trimming and J lost 7 bases, with 12 bases between them. The CDR3 runs to 13 residues. The CDR3: CASSFDQGGGYTF. The DNA of the CDR3 is TGTGCCAGCAGCTTCGACCAGGGAGGTGGCTACACCTTC.

The V and J genes are TRBV5-1 and TRBJ1-1; 7 nucleotides align to TRBD1. CDR3 length: 12 amino acids. Trimming cost V 2 bases and J 7 bases; bases outside gene matches: 2. Per germline, CDR1 SGHRS and CDR2 YFSETQ. CDR3 residues: CASSFQGDEAFF. CDR3 nucleotides: TGCGCCAGCAGCTTTCAGGGGGATGAAGCTTTCTTT. Based on the CDR3 plus reference TRBV5-1 and TRBJ1-1, the full variable domain is KAGVTQTPRYLIKTRGQQVTLSCSPISGHRSVSWYQQTPGQGLQFLFEYFSETQRNKGNFPGRFSGRQFSNSRSEMNVSTLELGDSALYLCASSFQGDEAFFGQGTRLTVV.

The chain combines TRBV5-1 with TRBJ1-1; D remains unclear. Germline lookup yields CDR1 SGHRS and CDR2 YFSETQ. V was trimmed by 3 bases and J by 8 bases, leaving 11 bases between them. This CDR3 region has 12 residues. The CDR3 region has the DNA TGCGCCAGCAGCTCCCTGGTTGGCGAAGCTTTCTTT. This encodes CASSSLVGEAFF.

The genes are TRBV3-1 (or the pseudogene TRBV3-2) and TRBJ1-5; no reliable D call. Germline V CDR1 and CDR2: LGHDT, YNNKEL (reference sequence). V dropped 4 bases and J dropped 2 bases, with 18 bases sitting between them. The CDR3 loop spans 17 amino acids. The CDR3 sequence is CASSRDPPIGGNQPQHF. CDR3 in DNA: TGTGCCAGCAGCCGCGACCCGCCGATCGGGGGCAATCAGCCCCAGCATTTT.

The chain joins TRBV5-1 to TRBJ2-7, with D tentatively TRBD2 (5 bases). Trimming stripped 2 bases from V and 5 bases from J, with 17 bases between. The CDR3 covers 15 residues. Germline CDR1 and CDR2: SGHRS and YFSETQ. As DNA, the CDR3 is TGCGCCAGCAGCTTCGGGGTTGCCGGCGCCCACGAGCAGTACTTC. Residues: CASSFGVAGAHEQYF.

The sample holds one count of this clone. The V call is TRBV30, the J call TRBJ1-6; D is perhaps TRBD1 (6 bases). Germline V gives CDR1 GTSNPN, CDR2 SVGIG (reference sequence). Trimming took 6 bases from V and 0 from J, leaving 15 bases between them. The CDR3 runs to 16 residues. CDR3 in amino acids: CACHRDLSSYNSPLHF. The CDR3, as DNA: TGTGCCTGCCACAGGGACCTGAGCTCCTATAATTCACCCCTCCACTTT.

This clone showed up just a few times. The gene calls are TRBV9 and TRBJ1-4; 7 nucleotides agree with TRBD1. The J segment lost 5 bases and the V segment lost 4 bases, leaving 5 bases of the junction unmatched. Germline-derived CDR1 and CDR2 are SGDLS and YYNGEE. The CDR3 is 14 residues long. The CDR3 region has the DNA TGTGCCAGCAGCCCCGGACAGGAAAATGAAAAACTGTTTTTT. Encoded protein: CASSPGQENEKLFF. Together with reference TRBV9 and TRBJ1-4, the CDR3 gives the full variable domain: DSGVTQTPKHLITATGQRVTLRCSPRSGDLSVYWYQQSLDQGLQFLIQYYNGEERAKGNILERFSAQQFPDLHSELNLSSLELGDSALYFCASSPGQENEKLFFGSGTQLSVL.

The chain couples TRBV19 to TRBJ1-5; D gene unclear. Germline V CDR1 and CDR2: LNHDA, SQIVND (reference sequence). Trimming left V 6 bases short and J 6 bases short, with 18 bases between. The CDR3 contains 15 residues. The CDR3 region has the DNA TGTGCCAGTAGATTCGGGTTAAAAGCCGGTCAGCCCCAGCATTTT. It yields the protein CASRFGLKAGQPQHF.

The rearrangement joins TRBV6-4 to TRBJ2-1; 12 nucleotides line up with TRBD2. This CDR3 is 16 amino acids long. Germline CDR1 reads MRHNA; CDR2 reads SNTAGT. V was clipped by 2 bases and J by 8 bases; unmatched bases: 7. As DNA, the CDR3 is TGTGCCAGCAGTGACGCCCTAGCGGGGGGGCATGATGAGCAGTTCTTC. Encoded protein: CASSDALAGGHDEQFF.

This chain links TRBV28 with TRBJ2-3, with unresolved D. V shed 4 bases and J shed 1 base, with 3 bases lying between them. This CDR3 comprises 12 residues. Looked up from germline, CDR1 is MDHEN and CDR2 is SYDVKM. CDR3 region: CASSSGTDTQYF. The CDR3 DNA is TGTGCCAGCAGTTCAGGCACAGATACGCAGTATTTT.

V is TRBV7-2 and J is TRBJ2-5, with D perhaps TRBD2 (5 bases). V lost 1 base to trimming and J lost 8 bases, with 11 bases between them. The CDR3 consists of 13 residues. CDR1 is SGHTA, CDR2 FQGNSA, per germline. CDR3 region: CASSLGTGRTQYF. CDR3 in DNA: TGTGCCAGCAGCTTAGGGACTGGGAGAACCCAGTACTTC.

The V call is TRBV9, the J call TRBJ2-1; 11 bases are a match to TRBD2. V lost 3 bases and J lost 4; bases outside the gene matches: 3. CDR1 is SGDLS, CDR2 YYNGEE, per germline. The CDR3 is made up of 15 amino acids. The DNA of the CDR3 is TGTGCCAGCAGCGCTACTAGCGGGGGATACAATGAGCAGTTCTTC. Protein product: CASSATSGGYNEQFF.